This note documents a single T cell receptor (beta chain) sequence. The CDR3 covers 14 residues. Looked up from germline, CDR1 is LNHDA and CDR2 is SQIVND (reference sequence). Trimming stripped 5 bases from V and 1 base from J, with 12 bases between. TCRdb keeps only in-frame clones here, not all; method: immunoSEQ multiplex PCR. This sample has over 100,000 clones; around nine tenths occur once, and the top ten carry 4% to 5.5%. The data were obtained in a study of blood T cell repertoires in COVID-19. The specimen sequenced was peripheral blood. The receptor comes from a man aged 40-49 years with acute or convalescent COVID-19. The chain carries TRBV19 and TRBJ2-7, with D possibly matching TRBD2 (6 bases). The CDR3 bases are TGTGCCAGTAGTGGGGCAGGGAGGTCCTACGAGCAGTACTTC. Amino acid sequence: CASSGAGRSYEQYF.